These 5 T cell receptor beta chains originate from one sample sequenced in a study of T cells in Graves' hyperthyroidism and ophthalmopathy. Researchers took RNA transcripts and amplified the TCR beta CDR3 regions from them. HTBI primers drove first-round RT-PCR of the TCR CDR3. Via MiXCR, TCRdb re-called the multiplex PCR reads, giving one row per CDR3 protein. Of around 380,000 distinct CDR3 sequences listed, approximately 12% are singletons. Sequencing used blood. Receptors were obtained from a man aged 25-45 years with Graves' hyperthyroidism that later progressed to Graves' ophthalmopathy.

This clonotype was recorded many times. The CDR3 DNA is TGTGCCAGCAGGGCACAGGTTGGAGCCTATGGCTACACCTTC. Its translation: CASRAQVGAYGYTF. This chain connects TRBV2 to TRBJ1-2; possibly TRBD1 for D (5 bases). V dropped 6 bases and J dropped 4 bases, with 15 bases sitting between them. Germline loops: CDR1 SNHLY, CDR2 FYNNEI. The CDR3 length is 14 residues.

There are many counts of this clonotype. The chain has TRBV7-2 and TRBJ1-2, with unresolved D. The V gene lost 7 bases and the J gene lost 4 bases, with 19 bases spanning the gap. CDR1 SGHTA and CDR2 FQGNSA come from the germline V gene. The length of the CDR3 is 15 residues. The CDR3 loop reads CASTPVGRKGYGYTF. The CDR3 nucleotides are TGTGCCAGCACCCCCGTTGGTAGGAAGGGCTATGGCTACACCTTC.

This clonotype has at least ten counts. The rearrangement links TRBV5-1 to TRBJ2-3; TRBD1 agrees at 11 bases. The length of the CDR3 is 16 residues. J was trimmed by 2 bases and V by 4 bases; bases with no gene match: 6. Germline values: CDR1 SGHRS, CDR2 YFSETQ. CDR3 in DNA: TGCGCCAGCAGCCCAGGACAGGGGGCGTTCACAGATACGCAGTATTTT. This encodes CASSPGQGAFTDTQYF.

This clonotype showed up just a few times. V gene TRBV9 combines with J gene TRBJ2-5; 9 bases are a match to TRBD2. J gave up 4 bases and V 3 bases, and 10 bases lay outside the gene matches. This CDR3 is built from 16 residues. Germline CDR1 SGDLS, CDR2 YYNGEE. The CDR3 DNA reads TGTGCCAGCAGCGATAGTAGCGGGGGTTTAGGAGAGACCCAGTACTTC. It codes for CASSDSSGGLGETQYF.

The chain recombines TRBV2 with TRBJ1-1; 10 nucleotides match TRBD1. Trimming at V came to 9 bases and at J to 3 bases, leaving 7 bases not matched to a gene. Germline CDR1 SNHLY, CDR2 FYNNEI. The CDR3 has 14 residues. CDR3 in amino acids: CARYPGQGYTEAFF. The CDR3 nucleotides read TGTGCCAGATATCCGGGACAGGGGTACACTGAAGCTTTCTTT.